The rows below give T cell receptor beta chains drawn from one sample of a study of T cell responses to AZD1222 COVID-19 vaccine. TCRdb's table, derived via immunoSEQ multiplex PCR, lists solely in-frame clones and lacks some. The sample yields some 86,000 clones, 88% seen once. This specimen consisted of peripheral blood, obtained 28 days after the second AZD1222 dose. These receptors were taken from an adult who received the AZD1222 COVID-19 vaccine. Each CDR3 is given with its conserved first and last residue. The D gene is left open where the match is weak. Where a row states a size, it is once, few, many or the class of an expanded clone; other rows omit it.

TRBJ1-2 | NA | NA | TRBV19 | TGTGCCAGTAGTATAGCCCTCGGGGACGGTATCTATGGCTACACCTTC | CASSIALGDGIYGYTF
TRBJ2-1 | NA | NA | TRBV5-8 | TGTGCCAGCAGCTCCCCCCACAATGAGCAGTTCTTC | CASSSPHNEQFF
TRBJ1-3 | NA | NA | TRBV6-5 | TGTGCCAGCAGTTACTCCCACCTCAACGGAAACACCATATATTTT | CASSYSHLNGNTIYF
TRBJ2-7 | NA | NA | TRBV7-8 | TGTGCCAGCAGCTTACGCTCACAGGCCTACGAGCAGTACTTC | CASSLRSQAYEQYF
TRBJ2-5 | TRBD2 | NA | TRBV5-1 | TGCGCCAGCAGCTCCGATCGGACTAGCCAAGAGACCCAGTACTTC | CASSSDRTSQETQYF
TRBJ1-2 | NA | NA | TRBV29-1 | TGCAGCGTTGTAGGGACGGCAAACTATGGCTACACCTTC | CSVVGTANYGYTF
TRBJ2-1 | TRBD2 | few | TRBV10-1 | TGCGCCAGCTCACGACTAGCGGGAGACGAGCAGTTCTTC | CASSRLAGDEQFF
TRBJ2-7 | NA | few | TRBV11-2 | TGTGCCAGCAGCTTAGCACATTCCAACGAGCAGTACTTC | CASSLAHSNEQYF
TRBJ1-1 | NA | NA | TRBV19 | TGTGCCAGTAGTATGCAGGGTGAAGCTTTCTTT | CASSMQGEAFF
TRBJ2-1 | NA | NA | TRBV7-9 | TGTGCCAGCAGCTTTATAGCGAATGAGCAGTTCTTC | CASSFIANEQFF
TRBJ1-4 | TRBD1 | NA | TRBV15 | TGTGCCACCAGCAGGGCAGGGGGGGAAAAACTGTTTTTT | CATSRAGGEKLFF
TRBJ2-5 | TRBD2 | NA | TRBV7-9 | TGTGCCAGCAGCGGTTCACCGGGACTAGCGGGAGGAGGGGAGACCCAGTACTTC | CASSGSPGLAGGGETQYF
TRBJ2-5 | NA | NA | TRBV28 | TGTGCCAGCAGTTTAAGGGGGGGGGAGACCCAGTACTTC | CASSLRGGETQYF
TRBJ2-2 | NA | NA | TRBV7-3 | TGTGCCAGCAGCTTCGAGACCGCAGCTCCCGGGGAGCTGTTTTTT | CASSFETAAPGELFF
TRBJ2-3 | NA | once | TRBV7-2 | TGTGCCAGCAGCTTCGTCCTCGCGGCAGATACGCAGTATTTT | CASSFVLAADTQYF
TRBJ2-1 | NA | once | TRBV5-1 | TGCGCCAGCAGCTCCTCGGTTGGTAGCTCCTACAATGAGCAGTTCTTC | CASSSSVGSSYNEQFF
TRBJ2-7 | TRBD2 | NA | TRBV4-1 | TGCGCCAGCAGCCAGGATAGGACTAGCGGGGGTTCCTACGAGCAGTACTTC | CASSQDRTSGGSYEQYF
TRBJ2-7 | TRBD2 | NA | TRBV3-1/TRBV3-2 | TGTGCCAGCAGCCAACTAGCGGGAGGGCGCGAGCAGTACTTC | CASSQLAGGREQYF
TRBJ2-1 | NA | NA | TRBV7-2 | TGTGCCAGCAGCCCCCCGGTCGGCTACAATGAGCAGTTCTTC | CASSPPVGYNEQFF
TRBJ2-1 | TRBD2 | NA | TRBV5-8 | TGTGCCAGCAGCACACCGGGACTAGAGAGCGACTCGTTCTTC | CASSTPGLESDSFF
TRBJ1-1 | NA | once | TRBV9 | TGTGCCTTGGGCAGAGGAGCTTTCTTT | CALGRGAFF
TRBJ1-4 | NA | NA | TRBV5-6 | TGTGCCAGCAGCTTGCGCCGGGACACCGCGGGGGAAAAACTGTTTTTT | CASSLRRDTAGEKLFF
TRBJ2-7 | TRBD1 | NA | TRBV4-3 | TGCGCCAGCAGCCAACAGAGGGACAGGGGGTACGAGCAGTACTTC | CASSQQRDRGYEQYF
TRBJ1-1 | NA | NA | TRBV14 | TGTGCCAGCAGCCAAGATAGTTACACTGAAGCTTTCTTT | CASSQDSYTEAFF
TRBJ1-2 | NA | NA | TRBV27 | TGTGCCAGCATCCCCCTGGAGACATATGGCTACACCTTC | CASIPLETYGYTF
TRBJ1-1 | NA | NA | TRBV18 | TGTGCCAGCTCACCACGGTCCAGAAACACTGAAGCTTTCTTT | CASSPRSRNTEAFF
TRBJ2-1 | TRBD2 | few | TRBV19 | TGTGCCAGTAGCTCTCTCGGGACTAGCGGAAACAATGAGCAGTTCTTC | CASSSLGTSGNNEQFF
TRBJ1-1 | NA | NA | TRBV28 | TGTGCCAGCAGTTTAGGGGAAGCTGAAGCTTTCTTT | CASSLGEAEAFF
TRBJ2-5 | NA | once | TRBV7-7 | TGTGCTAGCAGCTTAGGGGGGACTCGCCAAGAGACCCAGTACTTC | CASSLGGTRQETQYF
TRBJ2-1 | NA | NA | TRBV12-1 | TGTGCCAGCAGCTTCCCCGGGGGGAGGGTGCCCTACAATGAGCAGTTCTTC | CASSFPGGRVPYNEQFF
TRBJ2-7 | NA | NA | TRBV29-1 | TGCAGCGTTGACCGGGGGGCGCTAGGCGAGCAGTACTTC | CSVDRGALGEQYF
TRBJ2-1 | TRBD1 | NA | TRBV19 | TGTGCCAGTAGTATACCTCCCGGACAGGGGGCTAACAATGAGCAGTTCTTC | CASSIPPGQGANNEQFF
TRBJ2-1 | NA | NA | TRBV5-1 | TGCGCCAGCAGCCCCGGCATCCGCCCTTACAATGAGCAGTTCTTC | CASSPGIRPYNEQFF
TRBJ1-6 | NA | NA | TRBV28 | TGTGCCAGCAGTTCCCCAGGGAGAGATTCACCCCTCCACTTT | CASSSPGRDSPLHF
TRBJ1-2 | TRBD1 | once | TRBV6-5 | TGTGCCAGCAGTTCAGCGGGACAGGGATACTATGGCTACACCTTC | CASSSAGQGYYGYTF
TRBJ1-3 | NA | NA | TRBV7-9 | TGTGCCAGCAGCCTTATCCTCGGAAACACCATATATTTT | CASSLILGNTIYF
TRBJ2-1 | TRBD2 | NA | TRBV24-1 | TGTGCCACCAGTTTAGCGGGAGGCAGGTATGAGCAGTTCTTC | CATSLAGGRYEQFF
TRBJ2-4 | NA | NA | TRBV9 | TGTGCCAGCAGCCCCTACGGTGGTGGCATTCAGTACTTC | CASSPYGGGIQYF
TRBJ1-2 | TRBD1 | NA | TRBV18 | TGTGCCAGCTCAGGACAGGGAGGGAATGGCTACACCTTC | CASSGQGGNGYTF
TRBJ1-5 | NA | NA | TRBV28 | TGTGCCAGCAGTCGGACAGCCTATCAGCCCCAGCATTTT | CASSRTAYQPQHF
TRBJ2-5 | TRBD2 | NA | TRBV19 | TGTGCCAGTAGTATAAGCCGACTAGCGGGAGACGAGACCCAGTACTTC | CASSISRLAGDETQYF
TRBJ2-7 | TRBD2 | NA | TRBV9 | TGTGCCAGCAGCCCCGGTAAAGGTAGCGGGAGAAACGAGCAGTACTTC | CASSPGKGSGRNEQYF
TRBJ2-7 | TRBD2 | NA | TRBV27 | TGTGCCAGCACAGGACTATTAGCGGGCGAGCAGTACTTC | CASTGLLAGEQYF
TRBJ1-5 | NA | NA | TRBV24-1 | TGTGCCACCAGTGATTTGGAGGACAATCAGCCCCAGCATTTT | CATSDLEDNQPQHF
TRBJ1-2 | TRBD1 | NA | TRBV7-9 | TGTGCCAGCAGTCTCAATTCCGGGACAGGGCACGGCTACACCTTC | CASSLNSGTGHGYTF
TRBJ1-2 | TRBD1 | NA | TRBV3-1/TRBV3-2 | TGTGCCAGCAGCCAAGATTGGCAGGGGGTATATGGCTACACCTTC | CASSQDWQGVYGYTF
TRBJ2-1 | NA | once | TRBV4-1 | TGCGCCAGCAGCCAAATCAATGAGCAGTTCTTC | CASSQINEQFF
TRBJ2-7 | TRBD2 | NA | TRBV6-5 | TGTGCCAGCAGTTACTCTGGCGGGAGAGCTACCTACGAGCAGTACTTC | CASSYSGGRATYEQYF
TRBJ2-5 | NA | NA | TRBV4-2 | TGTGCCAGCCGGAGGGACAGCACCCAAGAGACCCAGTACTTC | CASRRDSTQETQYF
TRBJ2-1 | NA | NA | TRBV6-2/TRBV6-3 | TGTGCCAGCAGTTTGACAGGCGTGCAGTTCTTC | CASSLTGVQFF
TRBJ1-5 | NA | NA | TRBV4-2 | TGTGCCAGCAGCTCACAGGGACCGCAGCCCCAGCATTTT | CASSSQGPQPQHF
TRBJ1-6 | NA | few | TRBV14 | TGTGCCAGCAGCCAAATGGGGGCTAACCTTTTTAATTCACCCCTCCACTTT | CASSQMGANLFNSPLHF
TRBJ2-1 | TRBD2 | NA | TRBV28 | TGTGCCAGCAGTTTAGGGACTAGCGGCTCTCCACAGTTCTTC | CASSLGTSGSPQFF
TRBJ2-3 | TRBD2 | NA | TRBV5-5 | TGTGCCAGCAGCTCCCTAGCGGGAGTAGATAGGGATACGCAGTATTTT | CASSSLAGVDRDTQYF
TRBJ1-5 | TRBD1 | NA | TRBV6-5 | TGTGCCAGCACTCAAGAGGGGACAGGGATTTCGCCCCAGCATTTT | CASTQEGTGISPQHF
TRBJ2-2 | NA | NA | TRBV7-9 | TGTGCCAGCAGCTTAGTAGTGAACACCGGGGAGCTGTTTTTT | CASSLVVNTGELFF
TRBJ1-3 | NA | NA | TRBV6-5 | TGTGCCAGCAGTCCTACCGACAGCTCTGGAAACACCATATATTTT | CASSPTDSSGNTIYF
TRBJ1-1 | TRBD1 | NA | TRBV6-6 | TGTGCCAGCAGGCTGACAGGGGCGGTTACTGAAGCTTTCTTT | CASRLTGAVTEAFF
TRBJ2-3 | NA | once | TRBV3-1/TRBV3-2 | TGTGCCAGCAGCCAAGATCAGGACCGCGTGAACGCAGATACGCAGTATTTT | CASSQDQDRVNADTQYF